These T cell receptor beta chains were read from a single sample in a study of OX40 agonist ivuxolimab in advanced cancers. Clones were sequenced by immunoSEQ multiplex PCR, and TCRdb holds only the in-frame ones, with some missing. The sample consists of fewer than 95,000 clones, roughly 90% of them appearing once. The sample consisted of CD4+ or CD8+ T cells sorted from blood, taken in a trial of the OX40 agonist ivuxolimab. The source of these receptors is an adult with an advanced solid tumor such as melanoma, head and neck, liver or kidney cancer. Both conserved end residues are part of each CDR3. A D gene is named only where the DNA matches it firmly. Clone size is stated in some rows and not others, as once, few, many or a class when expanded.

>TRBJ1-6|TRBV9|NA|NA
CASTPGDYNSPLHF
TGTGCCAGCACCCCAGGGGATTATAATTCACCCCTCCACTTT
>TRBJ2-3|TRBV9|TRBD2|once
CASSFPQRGGPDTQYF
TGTGCCAGCAGCTTCCCCCAGCGGGGGGGCCCAGATACGCAGTATTTT
>TRBJ2-5|TRBV5-6|TRBD2|once
CASSFGTSKETQYF
TGTGCCAGCAGCTTCGGGACTAGCAAAGAGACCCAGTACTTC
>TRBJ2-1|TRBV4-3|NA|NA
CASSQQETYYNEQFF
TGCGCCAGCAGTCAACAGGAGACTTACTACAATGAGCAGTTCTTC
>TRBJ2-1|TRBV5-4|NA|NA
CASSLPGTIYNEQFF
TGTGCCAGCAGCTTACCTGGGACAATATACAATGAGCAGTTCTTC
>TRBJ1-6|TRBV27|NA|NA
CASRDTGRSPLHF
TGTGCCAGCCGAGACACTGGAAGGTCACCCCTCCACTTT
>TRBJ2-4|TRBV10-2|NA|NA
CASSNGVAKNIQYF
TGCGCCAGCAGTAATGGGGTAGCCAAAAACATTCAGTACTTC
>TRBJ1-1|TRBV11-2|NA|NA
CASSFDNREAFF
TGTGCCAGCAGCTTTGACAACCGAGAAGCTTTCTTT
>TRBJ1-3|TRBV21-1|NA|NA
CASSLVSGNTIYF
TGTGCCAGCAGCCTCGTTTCTGGAAACACCATATATTTT
>TRBJ1-1|TRBV9|NA|NA
CASSVVGRGSEAFF
TGTGCCAGCAGCGTAGTGGGCCGTGGGTCTGAAGCTTTCTTT
>TRBJ1-2|TRBV28|NA|NA
CASSLGVGRYGYTF
TGTGCCAGCAGTTTAGGGGTGGGGCGGTATGGCTACACCTTC
>TRBJ1-2|TRBV11-2|NA|NA
CASSLVGAYGYTF
TGTGCCAGCAGCTTGGTGGGGGCTTATGGCTACACCTTC
>TRBJ2-7|TRBV7-2|TRBD2|NA
CASSLSGGAREQYF
TGTGCCAGCAGCTTAAGCGGGGGGGCTCGCGAGCAGTACTTC
>TRBJ2-7|TRBV6-6|TRBD2|NA
CASSPNPSGRNHEQYF
TGTGCCAGCTCTCCTAACCCTAGCGGGAGAAACCACGAGCAGTACTTC